Below, 16 T cell receptor beta chains from the same sample are listed, as sequenced in a study of spatial heterogeneity in lung cancer. TCRdb reprocessed the 5' RACE reads via MiXCR and lists one record per CDR3 protein. The top ten clones hold 20% to 30% of a sample with 8,500 to 13,000 distinct CDR3 sequences, 8.5% to 10% of them seen once. The time point denotes: sample taken at primary tumor resection. The sequenced material consisted of unsorted whole RNA from tumor, nontumor lung or frozen PBMC. Material: PBMCs, obtained at surgery. All receptors derive from a male donor with early-stage non-small cell lung cancer.

V is TRBV6-6 and J is TRBJ2-5, with TRBD2 matching over 9 bases. This CDR3 comprises 16 residues. J was trimmed by 0 bases and V by 5 bases; bases with no gene match: 7. The V gene's germline CDR1 is MNHNY and CDR2 SVGAGI (reference sequence). DNA for the CDR3: TGTGCCAGCAGTGTTAGCGGGGGAGTGTACCAAGAGACCCAGTACTTC. This gives the protein CASSVSGGVYQETQYF.

The table lists this clonotype with many counts. The chain has TRBV5-1 and TRBJ2-5; D remains unclear. There are 16 residues in the CDR3. V gave up 5 bases and J gave up 3 bases, with 20 bases separating them. Looked up from germline, CDR1 is SGHRS and CDR2 is YFSETQ. The chain's CDR3 is CASSHPPSGAEETQYF. The DNA for the CDR3 is TGCGCCAGCAGTCACCCTCCATCCGGAGCCGAAGAGACCCAGTACTTC.

This clonotype was counted many times. The V and J genes are TRBV29-1 and TRBJ2-7; no clear D gene. This CDR3 has 14 residues. The V end lost 1 base, the J end lost 0 bases, and 10 bases lay between the germline ends. Germline V gives CDR1 SQVTM, CDR2 ANQGSEA. The CDR3 coding sequence is TGCAGCGTTGAAGGACCAGGCGGCTCCTACGAGCAGTACTTC. Its translation is CSVEGPGGSYEQYF.

This clonotype is labeled as medium-sized. The chain carries TRBV7-9 and TRBJ2-7; 7 nucleotides agree with TRBD1. V trimming: 4 bases; J trimming: 2 bases; junction bases outside the gene matches: 11. This CDR3 has 16 amino acids. The germline V gene has CDR1 SEHNR and CDR2 FQNEAQ (reference sequence). For the CDR3, the DNA is TGTGCCAGCAGCTCATTCCTGGGGACAGCGGCCTACGAGCAGTACTTC. Its protein product is CASSSFLGTAAYEQYF. The complete variable domain, with remaining parts taken from reference TRBV7-9 and TRBJ2-7, reads DTGVSQNPRHKITKRGQNVTFRCDPISEHNRLYWYRQTLGQGPEFLTYFQNEAQLEKSRLLSDRFSAERPKGSFSTLEIQRTEQGDSAMYLCASSSFLGTAAYEQYFGPGTRLTVT.

This clonotype has ten or more counts. The genes are TRBV5-4 and TRBJ1-2; weak D call: TRBD1 (6 bases). The CDR3 is 17 residues long. V lost 4 bases to trimming and J lost 3 bases, with 22 bases between them. Germline CDR1 reads SGHNT; CDR2 reads YYREEE (reference sequence). The CDR3 bases are TGTGCCAGCAGCACAAACCAGGGGTACGGGGGGTACTATGGCTACACCTTC. This sequence encodes CASSTNQGYGGYYGYTF. Full variable domain (outside the CDR3, taken from reference TRBV5-4 and TRBJ1-2): ETGVTQSPTHLIKTRGQQVTLRCSSQSGHNTVSWYQQALGQGPQFIFQYYREEENGRGNFPPRFSGLQFPNYSSELNVNALELDDSALYLCASSTNQGYGGYYGYTFGSGTRLTVV.

The chain links TRBV29-1 to TRBJ2-5; 9 nucleotides align to TRBD1. Losses at the gene ends were 2 bases for V and 4 bases for J; bases not matched to a gene: 2. This CDR3 has 13 amino acids. Germline CDR1 and CDR2: SQVTM and ANQGSEA. The CDR3 sequence is CSVERDRAETQYF. CDR3 coding DNA: TGCAGCGTTGAACGGGACAGGGCAGAGACCCAGTACTTC.

This clonotype appeared a few times. The chain carries TRBV10-2 and TRBJ2-3; D is ambiguous. The CDR3 loop spans 12 amino acids. CDR1 WSHSY and CDR2 SAAADI come from the germline V gene. V was shortened by 10 bases and J by 1 base, with 9 bases between the two germline ends. The CDR3 coding sequence is TGCGCCACCATAAAAGGCACAGATACGCAGTATTTT. Its translation is CATIKGTDTQYF.

This clonotype was observed at least ten times. The V gene is TRBV10-1, the J gene TRBJ2-2, with TRBD1 as a possible D gene (6 bases). Trimming cost V 3 bases and J 2 bases, with 10 bases left between them. Germline loops: CDR1 WNHNN, CDR2 SYGVQD (reference sequence). CDR3 length: 15 residues. The CDR3 bases are TGCGCCAGCAGTGATTCACAGGGTAACACCGGGGAGCTGTTTTTT. Translated, it gives CASSDSQGNTGELFF.

The table lists this clonotype with many counts. This chain uses TRBV11-2 with TRBJ1-1; a weak D match, TRBD1 (5 bases). V lost 5 bases and J lost 6, with 22 bases in between. The CDR3 totals 16 residues. Germline V lookup: CDR1 SGHAT, CDR2 FQNNGV. The CDR3 DNA sequence: TGTGCCAGCAGCCCTCCTCGGCCTTCTAGGGACCCTGAAGCTTTCTTT. Translating gives CASSPPRPSRDPEAFF.

The J gene is TRBJ1-2, the V gene TRBV4-3; tentatively, D is TRBD1 (5 bases). There are 14 residues in the CDR3. The germline gives CDR1 LGHNA, CDR2 YSLEER. Trimming took off 1 base at V and 4 bases at J, with 10 bases between the two ends. The CDR3: CASSQGQGGYGYTF. In DNA form, the CDR3 reads TGCGCCAGCAGCCAAGGGCAGGGTGGCTATGGCTACACCTTC.

This clonotype was seen at least ten times. The chain links TRBV7-9 to TRBJ1-1; D may be TRBD1 (5 bases). CDR1 is SEHNR and CDR2 is FQNEAQ in the germline V gene (reference sequence). V lost 7 bases, J lost 5 bases, and 14 bases lay in between. The CDR3 has 13 residues. CDR3: CASNPGPGTEAFF. CDR3 coding DNA: TGTGCCAGCAATCCGGGGCCTGGGACTGAAGCTTTCTTT. Full variable domain (missing parts from reference TRBV7-9 and TRBJ1-1): DTGVSQNPRHKITKRGQNVTFRCDPISEHNRLYWYRQTLGQGPEFLTYFQNEAQLEKSRLLSDRFSAERPKGSFSTLEIQRTEQGDSAMYLCASNPGPGTEAFFGQGTRLTVV.

The chain uses TRBV29-1 and TRBJ2-3; tentative D call: TRBD1 (6 bases). Deletions cut 2 bases from V and 1 base from J, with 13 bases between. Germline CDR1 SQVTM, CDR2 ANQGSEA. CDR3 length equals 15 residues. CDR3 region: CSVELTGDRTDTQYF. CDR3 nucleotide sequence: TGCAGCGTTGAATTGACAGGAGACCGCACAGATACGCAGTATTTT.

In its sample, this clonotype was seen many times. The chain combines TRBV6-6 with TRBJ1-2, with TRBD1 matching over 11 bases. With 6 bases clipped from V and 4 bases from J, the junction kept 1 base outside the gene matches. The germline V gene encodes CDR1 MNHNY and CDR2 SVGAGI (reference sequence). The CDR3 covers 13 residues. The CDR3 nucleotides are TGTGCCAGCAGGGGACAGGGGGGCTATGGCTACACCTTC. This gives the protein CASRGQGGYGYTF.

This clonotype is medium-sized in the sample. This chain connects TRBV5-1 to TRBJ2-3, with D unresolved. V lost 6 bases and J 0 bases, leaving 14 bases between the germline ends. CDR1 is SGHRS, CDR2 YFSETQ, per germline. This CDR3 is built from 15 residues. As DNA, the CDR3 is TGCGCCAGCACCAGCCGAGCCTCTAGCACAGATACGCAGTATTTT. This gives the protein CASTSRASSTDTQYF.

This clonotype was recorded at least ten times. The CDR3 here is CASSLAQGKGGYTF. In nucleotides, the CDR3 is TGCGCCAGCAGCTTGGCACAGGGAAAGGGTGGCTACACCTTC. The chain joins TRBV5-1 to TRBJ1-2; the D gene is possibly TRBD1 (6 bases). The germline V gene has CDR1 SGHRS and CDR2 YFSETQ. Trimming pared 0 bases from V and 7 bases from J, leaving 13 bases between. This CDR3 region has 14 residues.

The sample holds many counts of this clonotype. V is TRBV5-1 and J is TRBJ2-5, with D perhaps assigned TRBD1 or TRBD2 (7 bases each). CDR1 is SGHRS, CDR2 YFSETQ, per germline. The V end lost 0 bases, the J end lost 5 bases, and 11 bases lay between the germline ends. This CDR3 spans 14 amino acids. The CDR3 protein is CASSLDRGGETQYF. The CDR3 DNA reads TGCGCCAGCAGCTTGGACAGGGGAGGGGAGACCCAGTACTTC. Filled out from reference TRBV5-1 and TRBJ2-5, the complete variable domain reads KAGVTQTPRYLIKTRGQQVTLSCSPISGHRSVSWYQQTPGQGLQFLFEYFSETQRNKGNFPGRFSGRQFSNSRSEMNVSTLELGDSALYLCASSLDRGGETQYFGPGTRLLVL.